Reported below is one T cell receptor beta chain. This specimen belongs to a study of memory CD8 T cells in hepatitis C reinfection. Background on the study: Between 3 and 8 weeks after reinfection detection, peak samples were drawn.

Trimming took 6 bases from V and 6 from J; bases not matched to a gene: 5. Per the germline V gene, CDR1 is MNHNS and CDR2 is SASEGT. This CDR3 has 12 amino acids. Sample time point: peak reinfection, 3 to 8 weeks after reinfection detection. No in vitro expansion preceded TCR sequencing of the sorted cells. A couple of donors provided sorted CD3+ CD8+ CD45RO- naive CD8 T cells at all three reinfection time points. Assay: immunoSEQ multiplex PCR; the TCRdb copy retains only in-frame clones and omits some. In the table there are over 35,000 clones, 70% to 90% of which are singletons. The V gene is TRBV6-1, the J gene TRBJ2-7, with 7 bases fitting TRBD1. Sequenced sample: naive CD8+ T cells sorted from blood. This clonotype was obtained from a man between 18 and 29 years old with hepatitis C virus infection. The CDR3 DNA follows: TGTGCCAGCAGCCCAACAGGGGTCGAGCAGTACTTC. This gives the protein CASSPTGVEQYF.